The 25 T cell receptor beta chains below come from one sample, sequenced in a study of blood T cell repertoires in COVID-19. The repertoire was sequenced with immunoSEQ multiplex PCR; TCRdb's copy has only in-frame clones and lacks some. The top ten hold about 3% of the sample, which has under 300,000 clones, about 88% seen once. Material: PBMCs or T cells enriched from blood (not recorded which). The receptors stem from a woman aged 45-65 years who had recovered from COVID-19.

The chain has TRBV11-2 and TRBJ2-3; TRBD2 matches 14 bases. The V gene's germline CDR1 is SGHAT and CDR2 FQNNGV. V lost 5 bases, J lost 2 bases, and 6 bases stayed unmatched. CDR3 size: 17 residues. The CDR3 region has the DNA TGTGCCAGCAGCACAAGGACTAGCGGGAGGATCACAGATACGCAGTATTTT. This sequence encodes CASSTRTSGRITDTQYF. Combining the CDR3 with reference TRBV11-2 and TRBJ2-3 gives the whole variable domain EAGVAQSPRYKIIEKRQSVAFWCNPISGHATLYWYQQILGQGPKLLIQFQNNGVVDDSQLPKDRFSAERLKGVDSTLKIQPAKLEDSAVYLCASSTRTSGRITDTQYFGPGTRLTVL.

This sequence joins TRBV30 and TRBJ1-3; a weak D match, TRBD1 (5 bases). Trimming removed 2 bases at V and 2 bases at J, with 7 bases between. CDR3 size: 13 residues. The germline V gene has CDR1 GTSNPN and CDR2 SVGIG (reference sequence). CDR3 region: CAWSTGAGNTIYF. As DNA, the CDR3 is TGTGCCTGGAGTACAGGAGCTGGAAACACCATATATTTT.

The rearrangement uses TRBV24-1 and TRBJ2-7; no clear D gene. This CDR3 spans 13 amino acids. Trimming shortened V by 7 bases and J by 7 bases, and 16 bases separated the two germline ends. CDR1 is KGHDR, CDR2 SFDVKD, per germline. The CDR3 coding sequence is TGTGCCACCAGCGCCCGAGGATATCGAGAGCAGTACTTC. This encodes CATSARGYREQYF.

This clone was found once. V is TRBV28 and J is TRBJ1-1; D not resolved. V was shortened by 6 bases and J by 8 bases, with 7 bases between the two germline ends. The CDR3 is 10 residues long. Germline loops: CDR1 MDHEN, CDR2 SYDVKM. This chain's CDR3 is CASSRSEAFF. The CDR3 DNA reads as TGTGCCAGCAGCCGAAGCGAAGCTTTCTTT.

This rearrangement joins TRBV19 to TRBJ2-2, with 7 positions matching TRBD2. CDR1 LNHDA and CDR2 SQIVND come from the germline V gene (reference sequence). The length of the CDR3 is 14 residues. Germline trimming cut 7 bases from V and 2 bases from J; bases unmatched to any gene: 4. The DNA of the CDR3 is TGTGCCAGTATCAGCGGGGATAACACCGGGGAGCTGTTTTTT. Amino acid sequence: CASISGDNTGELFF.

V is TRBV28 and J is TRBJ2-7; the D gene is possibly TRBD2 (5 bases). Trimming pared 4 bases from V and 0 bases from J, leaving 13 bases between. Germline loops: CDR1 MDHEN, CDR2 SYDVKM. CDR3 length: 15 residues. Here the CDR3 reads CASSSNGKSSYEQYF. The CDR3 bases are TGTGCCAGCAGTTCGAACGGGAAGAGCTCCTACGAGCAGTACTTC. Full variable domain (missing parts from reference TRBV28 and TRBJ2-7): DVKVTQSSRYLVKRTGEKVFLECVQDMDHENMFWYRQDPGLGLRLIYFSYDVKMKEKGDIPEGYSVSREKKERFSLILESASTNQTSMYLCASSSNGKSSYEQYFGPGTRLTVT.

V and J are TRBV10-3 and TRBJ2-7; TRBD2 agrees at 11 bases. V trimming: 8 bases; J trimming: 0 bases; junction bases outside the gene matches: 9. Germline V lookup: CDR1 ENHRY, CDR2 SYGVKD. This CDR3 spans 16 amino acids. This CDR3 is CAIGSGLAASSYEQYF. CDR3 coding DNA: TGTGCCATCGGTTCGGGACTAGCGGCCAGCTCCTACGAGCAGTACTTC.

The J gene is TRBJ1-2, the V gene TRBV21-1; TRBD1 is the table's D call, not checked against the DNA. TRBV21-1 is annotated as a pseudogene. The CDR3 sequence is 15 residues long. DNA of the CDR3: TGTGCCAGCAGCAACGGAGACAGGGGGTCCTATGGCTACACCTTC. The encoded protein is CASSNGDRGSYGYTF.

The chain is built from TRBV24-1 and TRBJ2-2; possible D gene TRBD1, 5 bases. Germline V gene lookup returns CDR1 KGHDR and CDR2 SFDVKD. The CDR3 is 17 amino acids. V was clipped by 3 bases and J by 5 bases, with 18 bases between them. The CDR3 nucleotides are TGTGCCACCAGTGATCGCCCCCAGGGAAAGGTGACCGGGGAGCTGTTTTTT. The encoded protein is CATSDRPQGKVTGELFF.

On this clone: The identical CDR3 is also encoded by other nucleotide sequences in the sample. This chain joins TRBV9 and TRBJ2-1, with D perhaps matching TRBD2 (7 bases). Trimming took off 0 bases at V and 2 bases at J, with 9 bases between the two ends. Looked up from germline, CDR1 is SGDLS and CDR2 is YYNGEE. The CDR3 runs 15 residues. The CDR3 nucleotides are TGTGCCAGCAGCGTAGCGGGGGGCCCCTACAATGAGCAGTTCTTC. This gives the protein CASSVAGGPYNEQFF.

This clone was recorded a few times. The V gene is TRBV10-3, the J gene TRBJ2-7; D is unresolved. Germline CDR1 and CDR2: ENHRY and SYGVKD. Trimming took 2 bases from V and 4 from J, leaving 15 bases between them. The length of the CDR3 is 15 residues. The CDR3 DNA is TGTGCCATCAGTGAGGGCTCCTCTGCCGGGTACGAGCAGTACTTC. It specifies CAISEGSSAGYEQYF.

The chain has TRBV28 and TRBJ2-7; perhaps TRBD1 as D (5 bases). CDR1 and CDR2 (germline): MDHEN, SYDVKM. Trimming cost V 1 base and J 2 bases, with 12 bases left between them. This CDR3 contains 15 residues. CDR3 DNA sequence: TGTGCCAGCAGTTTATCAGGGTCCTTCCCCTACGAGCAGTACTTC. Its protein product is CASSLSGSFPYEQYF.

This sequence joins TRBV6-5 and TRBJ1-4, with 9 bases lining up with TRBD1. CDR1 and CDR2 from the germline V gene are MNHEY and SVGAGI. CDR3 length: 14 amino acids. The V segment lost 6 bases and the J segment 7 bases; nucleotides outside the gene matches: 6. The CDR3 protein is CASRAGQGGEKLFF. CDR3 nucleotide sequence: TGTGCCAGCAGAGCGGGACAGGGCGGTGAAAAACTGTTTTTT.

The chain has TRBV5-1 and TRBJ2-7; a possible D gene is TRBD2 (5 bases). V lost 0 bases, J lost 6 bases, and 13 bases lay in between. The CDR3 loop spans 14 amino acids. CDR1 is SGHRS, CDR2 YFSETQ, per germline. Here the CDR3 DNA reads TGCGCCAGCAGCTTGGGGGCCGAGGGTGGCGAGCAGTACTTC. Translation gives CASSLGAEGGEQYF.

This chain connects TRBV10-3 to TRBJ1-2, with D uncertain. Germline V lookup: CDR1 ENHRY, CDR2 SYGVKD. Trimming removed 0 bases at V and 6 bases at J, with 14 bases between. The CDR3 loop spans 15 amino acids. In nucleotides, the CDR3 is TGTGCCATCAGTGAGTCGACTCGGGGTGGGGATGGCTACACCTTC. It codes for CAISESTRGGDGYTF.

The table lists this clone with a count of one. V gene TRBV28 combines with J gene TRBJ2-7, with TRBD1 matching over 9 bases. The CDR3 extends over 15 amino acids. J gave up 3 bases and V 10 bases, and 13 bases lay outside the gene matches. From germline, CDR1 is MDHEN and CDR2 SYDVKM. This CDR3 reads CATLTPGTGSYEQYF. The CDR3, as DNA: TGTGCCACTCTCACCCCGGGGACAGGGAGCTACGAGCAGTACTTC.

This chain links TRBV4-1 with TRBJ1-3; TRBD1 matches 7 bases. The CDR3 is made up of 16 amino acids. With V trimmed by 0 bases and J by 3 bases, 5 bases remained unmatched. Germline CDR1 reads MGHRA; CDR2 reads YSYEKL. The CDR3 sequence is CASSQDGTGVGNTIYF. Written as DNA, the CDR3 is TGCGCCAGCAGCCAAGATGGAACAGGGGTTGGAAACACCATATATTTT.

The J gene is TRBJ2-1, the V gene TRBV14, with TRBD2 identical over 8 bases. Per the germline V gene, CDR1 is SGHDN and CDR2 is FVKESK. The CDR3 sequence is 17 residues long. The junction had 6 bases not matched to a gene; V was cut back by 0 bases and J by 2 bases. CDR3 coding DNA: TGTGCCAGCAGCCAAGAAAGACTAGCGTTCCCCTACAATGAGCAGTTCTTC. This sequence encodes CASSQERLAFPYNEQFF.

Here the CDR3 reads CASSRLAQDTQYF. In DNA form, the CDR3 reads TGTGCCAGTAGTAGGCTAGCGCAAGATACGCAGTATTTT. This sequence joins TRBV19 and TRBJ2-3; possibly TRBD2 for D (6 bases). The germline V gene has CDR1 LNHDA and CDR2 SQIVND (reference sequence). CDR3 length equals 13 residues. Trimming shortened V by 4 bases and J by 5 bases, and 10 bases separated the two germline ends.

J is TRBJ1-6 and V is TRBV14, with a possible D match to TRBD1 (5 bases). The CDR3 covers 16 residues. Germline CDR1 and CDR2: SGHDN and FVKESK. V gave up 4 bases and J gave up 7 bases, with 17 bases separating them. CDR3 nucleotide sequence: TGTGCCAGCAGCCCCGACTGGGGGGTCTGGAATTCACCCCTCCACTTT. Amino acids: CASSPDWGVWNSPLHF.

V and J are TRBV9 and TRBJ1-1, with D possibly TRBD1 on 6 matching bases. Between the trimmed V and J ends, which lost 4 bases and 8 bases, there was a span of 12 bases. Germline assignment: CDR1 SGDLS and CDR2 YYNGEE. CDR3 length equals 12 residues. The CDR3 DNA sequence: TGTGCCAGCAGCCCCCAAGACAGGGAAGCTTTCTTT. It is translated as CASSPQDREAFF. The whole variable domain, filled in from reference TRBV9 and TRBJ1-1, reads DSGVTQTPKHLITATGQRVTLRCSPRSGDLSVYWYQQSLDQGLQFLIQYYNGEERAKGNILERFSAQQFPDLHSELNLSSLELGDSALYFCASSPQDREAFFGQGTRLTVV.

This clone was counted a few times. The chain combines TRBV7-2 with TRBJ2-2, with 10 nucleotides matching TRBD1. Germline CDR1 is SGHTA and CDR2 is FQGNSA. The CDR3 has 17 residues. The V gene end was trimmed by 1 base and the J gene end by 4 bases; junction bases not matched to a gene: 6. The CDR3 spells CASSLDYGTGVTGELFF. As DNA, the CDR3 is TGTGCCAGCAGCTTAGACTATGGGACAGGGGTCACCGGGGAGCTGTTTTTT. The full variable domain, with the rest looked up from reference TRBV7-2 and TRBJ2-2, is GAGVSQSPSNKVTEKGKDVELRCDPISGHTALYWYRQSLGQGLEFLIYFQGNSAPDKSGLPSDRFSAERTGGSVSTLTIQRTQQEDSAVYLCASSLDYGTGVTGELFFGEGSRLTVL.

This clone came up once. This chain uses TRBV18 with TRBJ2-2; 8 bases fit TRBD2. Germline trimming cut 4 bases from V and 1 base from J; bases unmatched to any gene: 2. The CDR3 is made up of 15 amino acids. CDR1 and CDR2 from the germline V gene are KGHSH and LQKENI. Here the CDR3 reads CASSLTSGNTGELFF. In nucleotides, the CDR3 is TGTGCCAGCTCACTAACTAGCGGGAACACCGGGGAGCTGTTTTTT.

This chain connects TRBV27 to TRBJ2-3, with 10 bases matching TRBD2. CDR3 length equals 16 residues. Losses at the gene ends were 6 bases for V and 3 bases for J; bases not matched to a gene: 9. Germline CDR1 is MNHEY and CDR2 is SMNVEV (reference sequence). The CDR3 loop is CASRPVVAGGTDTQYF. Written as DNA, the CDR3 is TGTGCCAGCAGGCCCGTGGTAGCGGGAGGTACAGATACGCAGTATTTT.

This chain links TRBV23-1 with TRBJ2-3; TRBD2 aligns across 11 bases. TRBV23-1 is given ORF status, its function remaining uncertain. The ends lost 10 bases at V and 4 bases at J; junction bases unmatched: 19. The CDR3 covers 18 residues. CDR3 loop: CATLKRASGRRWSDTQYF. CDR3 DNA sequence: TGCGCCACCTTGAAGAGGGCTAGCGGGAGGAGGTGGTCAGATACGCAGTATTTT.